Following are 26 T cell receptor beta chains from one sample sequenced in a study of T cells in Graves' hyperthyroidism and ophthalmopathy. RNA transcripts served as the template for amplifying TCR beta CDR3 regions. HTBI primers were employed in a first-round RT-PCR of the TCR CDR3. Each CDR3 protein is one row after TCRdb ran MiXCR on the multiplex PCR reads. Of 200,000 to 250,000 distinct CDR3 sequences listed, around 17% were seen once; the top ten hold about 48%. Input material: blood. These receptors all come from a man aged 40-50 years with Graves' hyperthyroidism.

At least ten counts were recorded for this clonotype. The chain links TRBV27 to TRBJ2-7; D might be TRBD1 or TRBD2, each matching 6 bases. The ends were cut back, 0 bases at V and 3 bases at J, with 15 bases in the middle. This CDR3 has 16 amino acids. Germline V gene lookup returns CDR1 MNHEY and CDR2 SMNVEV (reference sequence). This CDR3 reads CASSLSFGGHLYEQYF. DNA of the CDR3: TGTGCCAGCAGTTTATCTTTCGGGGGCCATCTCTACGAGCAGTACTTC.

This clonotype was found many times. V and J are TRBV20-1 and TRBJ1-2, with a possible D match to TRBD1 (6 bases). The CDR3 has 14 residues. The V and J ends lost 0 bases and 4 bases respectively, with 12 bases between them. Germline CDR1 reads DFQATT; CDR2 reads SNEGSKA (reference sequence). CDR3 protein: CSARDARGIYGYTF. The CDR3 DNA follows: TGCAGTGCTAGAGATGCCAGGGGAATCTATGGCTACACCTTC.

This clonotype was counted ten times or more. The chain employs TRBV7-9 and TRBJ2-3; D remains unclear. CDR1 is SEHNR, CDR2 FQNEAQ, per germline (reference sequence). The CDR3 length is 18 residues. V was pared by 5 bases and J by 1 base, with 22 bases between. This CDR3 reads CASSPQAVLSTGTDTQYF. In nucleotides, the CDR3 is TGTGCCAGCAGCCCCCAAGCCGTTCTTTCGACGGGCACAGATACGCAGTATTTT. Variable domain in full (rest from reference TRBV7-9 and TRBJ2-3): DTGVSQNPRHKITKRGQNVTFRCDPISEHNRLYWYRQTLGQGPEFLTYFQNEAQLEKSRLLSDRFSAERPKGSFSTLEIQRTEQGDSAMYLCASSPQAVLSTGTDTQYFGPGTRLTVL.

Ten or more counts support this clonotype. CDR3 DNA sequence: TGTGCCTGGAGTGGGACGTATTCAGAGGGCTACACCTTC. Its protein product is CAWSGTYSEGYTF. The chain links TRBV30 to TRBJ1-2, with D unresolved. CDR1 GTSNPN and CDR2 SVGIG come from the germline V gene (reference sequence). The CDR3 covers 13 residues. The V end lost 1 base, the J end lost 8 bases, and 14 bases lay between the germline ends.

The chain employs TRBV20-1 and TRBJ1-5; D ambiguous. With 0 bases removed from V and 3 bases from J, the gap between germline ends came to 9 bases. The length of the CDR3 is 14 residues. Germline loops: CDR1 DFQATT, CDR2 SNEGSKA (reference sequence). CDR3 residues: CSARDVQSNQPQHF. As DNA, the CDR3 is TGCAGTGCTAGAGATGTGCAGTCCAATCAGCCCCAGCATTTT.

This clonotype was picked up a small number of times. This chain uses TRBV20-1 with TRBJ2-5, with 9 bases lining up with TRBD2. Germline-derived CDR1 and CDR2 are DFQATT and SNEGSKA (reference sequence). The CDR3 contains 16 residues. V dropped 2 bases and J dropped 2; count of bases not matched to a gene: 9. The CDR3 loop is CSARSLLAGEQETQYF. DNA for the CDR3: TGCAGTGCTAGAAGCCTACTAGCGGGTGAACAAGAGACCCAGTACTTC.

This clonotype was seen ten or more times. The chain employs TRBV7-9 and TRBJ1-6; possibly TRBD1 for D (5 bases). CDR1 SEHNR and CDR2 FQNEAQ come from the germline V gene (reference sequence). V gave up 4 bases and J gave up 6 bases, with 10 bases separating them. The CDR3 consists of 14 residues. CDR3 region: CASSWGRANSPLHF. CDR3 nucleotide sequence: TGTGCCAGCAGCTGGGGCAGGGCTAATTCACCCCTCCACTTT.

This clonotype was observed many times. The rearrangement links TRBV28 to TRBJ2-5; D remains unclear. Germline assignment: CDR1 MDHEN and CDR2 SYDVKM. Between the trimmed V and J ends, which lost 3 bases and 10 bases, there was a span of 9 bases. The CDR3 is made up of 11 amino acids. The CDR3 nucleotides read TGTGCCAGCAGTTTTTGGGCCCGCCAGTACTTC. This translates into CASSFWARQYF.

This clonotype was seen repeatedly, ten times or more. The rearrangement uses TRBV6-2 or TRBV6-3 and TRBJ1-5; no clear D gene. The CDR3 length is 14 residues. Trimming cost V 4 bases and J 9 bases, with 16 bases left between them. CDR1 is MNHEY, CDR2 SVGEGT, per germline. The CDR3 sequence: CASSSRSAGWPQHF. The CDR3 nucleotides read TGTGCCAGCAGTTCCAGGTCTGCGGGTTGGCCCCAGCATTTT.

This clonotype was detected many times. The genes are TRBV28 and TRBJ2-1; 7 bases line up with TRBD2. The junction had 11 bases not matched to a gene; V was cut back by 5 bases and J by 4 bases. The V gene's germline CDR1 is MDHEN and CDR2 SYDVKM. The CDR3 loop spans 16 amino acids. This chain's CDR3 is CASSPNFWRGYNEQFF. The CDR3, as DNA: TGTGCCAGCAGTCCAAACTTTTGGCGGGGGTACAATGAGCAGTTCTTC.

This clonotype was seen many times. CDR3 residues: CSASPTYNEQFF. The CDR3 DNA sequence: TGCAGTGCTAGCCCCACATACAATGAGCAGTTCTTC. V usage is TRBV20-1 and J usage is TRBJ2-1, with D uncertain. The CDR3 loop spans 12 amino acids. In germline, CDR1 is DFQATT, CDR2 SNEGSKA (reference sequence). Trimming shortened V by 3 bases and J by 4 bases, and 7 bases separated the two germline ends.

The J gene is TRBJ1-2, the V gene TRBV20-1; D possibly corresponds to TRBD1 (5 bases). The germline gives CDR1 DFQATT, CDR2 SNEGSKA (reference sequence). V was shortened by 4 bases and J by 8 bases, with 11 bases between the two germline ends. CDR3 length: 11 residues. CDR3 bases: TGCAGTGCTATAGTGGGGGAAGGCTACACCTTC. Translation: CSAIVGEGYTF.

The chain combines TRBV4-1 with TRBJ2-7; 7 bases align to TRBD1. CDR1 is MGHRA, CDR2 YSYEKL, per germline. Trimming removed 0 bases from V and 4 bases from J; junction bases left unmatched: 12. The CDR3 is made up of 17 amino acids. CDR3 residues: CASSQDRPTSGQYEQYF. DNA of the CDR3: TGCGCCAGCAGCCAAGATCGGCCCACCTCGGGACAGTACGAGCAGTACTTC.

The rearrangement uses TRBV15 and TRBJ2-6; 10 nucleotides agree with TRBD2. There are 18 residues in the CDR3. The ends lost 0 bases at V and 2 bases at J; junction bases unmatched: 4. The germline gives CDR1 LNHNV, CDR2 YYDKDF (reference sequence). Here the CDR3 reads CATSRDRLAGAGANVLTF. The CDR3 bases are TGTGCCACCAGCAGAGATCGGCTAGCGGGAGCTGGGGCCAACGTCCTGACTTTC.

This clonotype has ten or more counts. V and J are TRBV12-3 or TRBV12-4 and TRBJ1-2; D is perhaps TRBD1 (5 bases). The CDR3 is 15 amino acids. Trimming took 7 bases from V and 1 from J, leaving 16 bases between them. CDR3 DNA: TGTGCCAGCACCCCGTCGGGGCTCGGTAACTATGGCTACACCTTC. It is translated as CASTPSGLGNYGYTF.

In this sample, this clonotype turned up many times. The chain is built from TRBV15 and TRBJ1-1; D is undetermined. CDR3 length: 20 residues. Germline V gives CDR1 LNHNV, CDR2 YYDKDF (reference sequence). Trimming removed 3 bases at V and 0 bases at J, with 26 bases between. Here the CDR3 DNA reads TGTGCCACCAGCAGGCCTTTGAGGTTCCTCAGGACTCTGATGAACACTGAAGCTTTCTTT. It yields the protein CATSRPLRFLRTLMNTEAFF.

This clonotype was counted a few times. This sequence joins TRBV18 and TRBJ1-1, with D possibly matching TRBD1 (6 bases). This CDR3 comprises 14 residues. CDR1 and CDR2 from the germline V gene are KGHSH and LQKENI. V was trimmed by 2 bases and J by 4 bases, leaving 11 bases between them. The CDR3 DNA is TGTGCCAGCTCACCAAGGCAGGGGTCCACTGAAGCTTTCTTT. Translation: CASSPRQGSTEAFF.

This clonotype appeared many times. The J gene is TRBJ2-7, the V gene TRBV11-1; TRBD2 aligns across 7 bases. There are 15 residues in the CDR3. With V trimmed by 3 bases and J by 6 bases, 11 bases remained unmatched. Germline V lookup: CDR1 SGHAT, CDR2 FQDESV (reference sequence). The CDR3 nucleotides are TGTGCCAGCAGCTTCCGGGGGGTGAGAAACCCCGAGCAGTACTTC. Amino acids: CASSFRGVRNPEQYF.

The chain recombines TRBV7-2 with TRBJ2-7, with 7 bases identical to TRBD2. J was trimmed by 7 bases and V by 1 base; bases with no gene match: 7. This CDR3 spans 14 amino acids. Germline V lookup: CDR1 SGHTA, CDR2 FQGNSA. CDR3: CASSLGKGGWEQYF. CDR3 DNA sequence: TGTGCCAGCAGCTTAGGAAAGGGAGGGTGGGAGCAGTACTTC.

The genes are TRBV5-1 and TRBJ2-5, with unresolved D. The V gene's germline CDR1 is SGHRS and CDR2 YFSETQ. V was pared by 4 bases and J by 5 bases, with 12 bases between. The CDR3 spans 13 residues. The CDR3 is CASSPPDDETQYF. In nucleotides, the CDR3 is TGCGCCAGCAGCCCCCCGGACGATGAGACCCAGTACTTC.

A few counts support this clonotype. The J gene is TRBJ1-1, the V gene TRBV9; D remains unclear. Germline V gene data show CDR1 as SGDLS and CDR2 as YYNGEE. V gave up 5 bases and J gave up 12 bases, with 5 bases separating them. CDR3 length equals 8 residues. The DNA of the CDR3 is TGTGCCAGCAGAACTTCTTTCTTT. Protein sequence: CASRTSFF.

This clonotype came up a few times. In DNA, the CDR3 is TGTGCCATCAGTGAGTCGAGTGGGATCAACACTGAAGCTTTCTTT. This codes for CAISESSGINTEAFF. This chain uses TRBV10-3 with TRBJ1-1; D not certain. CDR1 and CDR2 from the germline V gene are ENHRY and SYGVKD. The CDR3 is made up of 15 amino acids. Between the trimmed V and J ends, which lost 0 bases and 2 bases, there was a span of 10 bases.

The rearrangement uses TRBV18 and TRBJ2-1, with TRBD1 matching over 7 bases. Trimming removed 6 bases from V and 0 bases from J; junction bases left unmatched: 11. Germline values: CDR1 KGHSH, CDR2 LQKENI. The CDR3 sequence is 17 residues long. As DNA, the CDR3 is TGTGCCAGCTCCCACACTAGGGGGCAGAGCTCCTACAATGAGCAGTTCTTC. Translated: CASSHTRGQSSYNEQFF.

This clonotype occurred many times. CDR3 amino acids: CASTKSGTGVGDTQYF. DNA for the CDR3: TGTGCCAGCACCAAGTCGGGGACAGGGGTCGGAGATACGCAGTATTTT. V is TRBV28 and J is TRBJ2-3, with 10 positions matching TRBD1. CDR1 is MDHEN, CDR2 SYDVKM, per germline. CDR3 length: 16 residues. After removal of 7 bases from V and 5 bases from J, the junction contained 12 bases not matched to a gene.

V and J are TRBV7-2 and TRBJ1-3, with 10 nucleotides matching TRBD1. V dropped 5 bases and J dropped 10; count of bases not matched to a gene: 8. The length of the CDR3 is 14 residues. The germline V gene encodes CDR1 SGHTA and CDR2 FQGNSA. For the CDR3, the DNA is TGTGCCAGCAGCCGGGACAGGGGAGCAGGGACCATATATTTT. Encoded protein: CASSRDRGAGTIYF. Full variable domain (remainder filled in from reference TRBV7-2 and TRBJ1-3): GAGVSQSPSNKVTEKGKDVELRCDPISGHTALYWYRQSLGQGLEFLIYFQGNSAPDKSGLPSDRFSAERTGGSVSTLTIQRTQQEDSAVYLCASSRDRGAGTIYFGEGSWLTVV.

This clonotype was counted at least ten times. This chain connects TRBV7-2 to TRBJ2-1; D gene uncertain. The CDR3 is 13 amino acids. Trimming took 1 base from V and 4 from J, leaving 5 bases between them. Germline V gene lookup returns CDR1 SGHTA and CDR2 FQGNSA. Here the CDR3 DNA reads TGTGCCAGCAGCTTAGGACTTTACAATGAGCAGTTCTTC. Translated, it gives CASSLGLYNEQFF. Supplemented by reference TRBV7-2 and TRBJ2-1, the full variable domain reads GAGVSQSPSNKVTEKGKDVELRCDPISGHTALYWYRQSLGQGLEFLIYFQGNSAPDKSGLPSDRFSAERTGGSVSTLTIQRTQQEDSAVYLCASSLGLYNEQFFGPGTRLTVL.